This T cell receptor (beta chain) was profiled in a study of beta chain features in type 1 diabetes listed by TCRdb under 2018. Study-level background: Mean age, gender distribution, total cell number and subset yield were not different between patients and healthy donors. Regulatory and stem cell-like memory subsets were obtained from only 8 patients and roughly 8 healthy donors, while naive and central memory subsets were obtained from all 30 or so donors. The study compared the TCRB repertoires of sorted circulating CD4+ T cell subsets in recently diagnosed type 1 diabetes patients with those in matched healthy donors. A total of roughly 100 million sorted cells were examined across all samples, and the number of cells per subset was strongly correlated with RNA yield. Results and caveats for the whole study, not just this receptor: Because the HLA sub-analyses included only small numbers of individuals, any influence of HLA type on TCRB rearrangement was left unresolved. At VDJ recombination sites, type 1 diabetes patients had fewer insertions and more deleted nucleotides, which implies abnormalities in thymic rearrangement. Sequencing cDNA rather than genomic DNA could over-represent highly expressing activated cells, although activation and CD3 levels did not differ between groups. Shorter templates might be favored by PCR, yet because patient and control samples were amplified and corrected together, any such skew would affect both groups equally. Naive, central memory and regulatory TCRB repertoires appeared to be more alike among patients than among healthy donors. A moderate but significant shortening of TCRB CDR3 length was observed in type 1 diabetes patients in all four CD4+ subsets.

As to this clone: No antigen is known for it. Per-base qualities were not stored, and no clone one base away is much larger.

From each donor, a single peripheral blood sample of 100 to 150 mL on average was drawn into heparinised tubes. Using a panel that included CD45RO, CCR7, CD25, CD127, CD95 and CD27, naive, central memory, regulatory and stem cell-like memory CD4+ T cells were sorted on a BD FACSAria II. Purity was above 98% for every sorted population. PBMCs were isolated right away by Lymphoprep density gradient centrifugation and were stained directly, without culture. So that batch effects would be minimized, each experiment stained and sorted samples in pairs, pairing one healthy donor with one patient. The entire isolated RNA was reverse transcribed using the High Capacity cDNA Reverse Transcription Kit, and thus expressed TCRB transcripts were sequenced. Naive, central memory and regulatory T cell samples underwent deep immunoSEQ sequencing, averaging about 3.57 million total reads per sample. After sorted cells were lysed in RLT buffer, RNA was extracted with DNase-treated RNeasy Micro or Mini kits, with the choice depending on cell number. Each cell subset was processed on its own to prevent cross-contamination, while patient and healthy donor samples were processed together. The immunoSEQ multiplex PCR was used to amplify TCRB sequences from cDNA, yielding 87-bp fragments that span the CDR3 region. The amplicons were sequenced using the Illumina HiSeq platform. In the authors' own workflow: Synthetic template baselines were used to correct PCR bias computationally, reads within Hamming distance 2 were collapsed together, and singletons that could not be merged were discarded. Reads were aligned to IMGT to assign V, D and J genes, CDR3 length, and insertions or deletions at six rearrangement sites. Clonotype counts were normalized to sorted cell number within each subset before computing true diversity and Gini coefficients with the tcR R package. Repertoire sharing was quantified using the overlap coefficient calculated on TCRB nucleotide sequences. Out-of-frame TCRB sequences from naive cells were analyzed to stand in for the pre-selection repertoire. Here the immuneACCESS table is served through TCRdb, limited to in-frame sequences with V and J called. Missing clones are a known gap in these copies; in checked studies unresolved V genes cover under half, and the rest lacks a known reason. The V and J calls and clone size come from that table; D and trimming were worked out from the DNA. In all, the sample holds approximately 160,000 clones, and more than 60% of those were seen once. The ten largest make up about 0.1% of the sample.

Sequenced sample: naive CD4+ T cells from blood. The cell subset or site label for this specimen denotes: true naive CD4+ T cells. The sequence derives from a man younger than 45 with type 1 diabetes.

The bases read TGTGCCTGTTCCAGGCGGGGGAACACAGATACGCAGTATTTT. Translated, this gives CACSRRGNTDTQYF. The sequence joins TRBV30 to TRBJ2-3, with TRBD2 matching 7 junction bases. V is pruned by 6 bases and J by 2 bases, leaving 8 bases of the junction without a gene match. From its cysteine to its phenylalanine, the CDR3 spans 14 amino acids. Left in the record is the CDR3 DNA by itself, 42 bases read in frame from the first base. The germline V gene (reference sequence) specifies GTSNPN as CDR1 and SVGIG as CDR2.